By proportion, the clone carrying this TCR beta chain is medium-sized (0.01 to 0.1%). Its antigen is unknown. This entry comes from a study of type 1 regulatory T cells. As for the study in general: T-allo10 is an in vitro-generated, Tr1-enriched CD4 T cell product specific for alloantigen.

The graft donor-derived T-allo10 cells reportedly recognize host alloantigens, are anergic, and suppress alloantigen-specifically. From the reads, TCRdb called clonotypes with MiXCR, one entry per CDR3 protein. Of around 6,200 distinct CDR3 sequences in the sample, 27% were seen once. The V end was cut by 2 bases, the J end by 8 bases, with 21 bases between. The CDR3 has 17 amino acids. Germline loops: CDR1 SGHTA, CDR2 FQGNSA. This rearrangement joins TRBV7-2 to TRBJ1-4; D remains ambiguous. This sequence originates from a human donor in good health. The sample consisted of cultured T cells, either the whole culture or a sorted T cell fraction (not recorded which). This sample's subset: Tr1-enriched cell product generated in vitro against host alloantigens. The CDR3 here is CASSLPRWRVGEEKLFF. The CDR3 region has the DNA TGTGCCAGCAGCTTACCTCGATGGAGGGTTGGTGAGGAAAAACTGTTTTTT.